This is a list of T cell receptor beta chains from one sample in a study of blood T cell repertoires in COVID-19. Data came from immunoSEQ multiplex PCR; TCRdb stores just in-frame clones and leaves some out. The sample has around 260,000 clones; approximately 89% are singletons. Sequencing used peripheral blood. Receptors originate from a woman between 50 and 59 years old with acute or convalescent COVID-19. The conserved cysteine and the conserved F or W are not part of the CDR3 here. Expanded clones are given a class, and other clones once, few, many or no size at all.

cdr3_aa: ASSAPWTAAYSGNTIY
cdr3_length: 16
v_call: TRBV2
clone_size: -

cdr3_aa: ASSPRLAGTDTQY
cdr3_length: 13
v_call: TRBV11-2
clone_size: -

cdr3_aa: ASTQGVGTNYGYT
cdr3_length: 13
v_call: TRBV7-2
clone_size: -

cdr3_aa: ASSRTGGEKLF
cdr3_length: 11
v_call: TRBV7-9
clone_size: -

cdr3_aa: ASSLTLSGSKNEQY
cdr3_length: 14
v_call: TRBV5-1
clone_size: -

cdr3_aa: ASSLSGQGGHNEQF
cdr3_length: 14
v_call: TRBV28
clone_size: -

cdr3_aa: STSAGSRGGYT
cdr3_length: 11
v_call: TRBV29-1
clone_size: few

cdr3_aa: AWSLLGLETQY
cdr3_length: 11
v_call: TRBV30
clone_size: -

cdr3_aa: SAGGSYEQY
cdr3_length: 9
v_call: TRBV29-1
clone_size: -

cdr3_aa: ASSPRDRRDYGYT
cdr3_length: 13
v_call: TRBV4-1
clone_size: -

cdr3_aa: ASSFREVGTGELF
cdr3_length: 13
v_call: TRBV7-2
clone_size: once